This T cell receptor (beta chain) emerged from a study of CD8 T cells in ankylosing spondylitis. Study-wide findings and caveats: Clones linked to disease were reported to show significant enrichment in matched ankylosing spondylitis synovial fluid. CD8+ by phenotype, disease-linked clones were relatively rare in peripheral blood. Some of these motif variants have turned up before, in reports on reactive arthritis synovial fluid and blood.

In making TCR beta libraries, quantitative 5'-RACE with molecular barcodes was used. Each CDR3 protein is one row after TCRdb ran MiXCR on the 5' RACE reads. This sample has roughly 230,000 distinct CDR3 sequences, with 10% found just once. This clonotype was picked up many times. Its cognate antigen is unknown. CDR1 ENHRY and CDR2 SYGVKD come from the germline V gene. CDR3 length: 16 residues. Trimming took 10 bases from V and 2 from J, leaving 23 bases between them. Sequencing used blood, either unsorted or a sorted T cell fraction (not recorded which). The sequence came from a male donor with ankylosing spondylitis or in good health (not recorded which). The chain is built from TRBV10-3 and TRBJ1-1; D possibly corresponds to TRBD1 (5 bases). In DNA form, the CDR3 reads TGTGCCACCCTCATCGGTGGGGGGATGGGAAACACTGAAGCTTTCTTT. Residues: CATLIGGGMGNTEAFF.